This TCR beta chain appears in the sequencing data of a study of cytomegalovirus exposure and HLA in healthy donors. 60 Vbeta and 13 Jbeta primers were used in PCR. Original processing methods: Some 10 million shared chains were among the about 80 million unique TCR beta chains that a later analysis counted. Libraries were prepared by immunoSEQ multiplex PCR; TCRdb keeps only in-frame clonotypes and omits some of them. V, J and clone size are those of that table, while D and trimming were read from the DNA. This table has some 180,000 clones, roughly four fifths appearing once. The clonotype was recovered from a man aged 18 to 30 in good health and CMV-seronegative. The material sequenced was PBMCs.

The CDR3 sequence is CASSLGIGVDSPLHF. The CDR3 nucleotides read TGCGCCAGCAGCTTGGGTATAGGGGTTGATTCACCCCTCCACTTT. The chain has TRBV5-1 and TRBJ1-6; D is possibly TRBD1 (5 bases). The CDR3 covers 15 residues. Germline-derived CDR1 and CDR2 are SGHRS and YFSETQ. V lost 0 bases and J lost 8, with 12 bases in between.